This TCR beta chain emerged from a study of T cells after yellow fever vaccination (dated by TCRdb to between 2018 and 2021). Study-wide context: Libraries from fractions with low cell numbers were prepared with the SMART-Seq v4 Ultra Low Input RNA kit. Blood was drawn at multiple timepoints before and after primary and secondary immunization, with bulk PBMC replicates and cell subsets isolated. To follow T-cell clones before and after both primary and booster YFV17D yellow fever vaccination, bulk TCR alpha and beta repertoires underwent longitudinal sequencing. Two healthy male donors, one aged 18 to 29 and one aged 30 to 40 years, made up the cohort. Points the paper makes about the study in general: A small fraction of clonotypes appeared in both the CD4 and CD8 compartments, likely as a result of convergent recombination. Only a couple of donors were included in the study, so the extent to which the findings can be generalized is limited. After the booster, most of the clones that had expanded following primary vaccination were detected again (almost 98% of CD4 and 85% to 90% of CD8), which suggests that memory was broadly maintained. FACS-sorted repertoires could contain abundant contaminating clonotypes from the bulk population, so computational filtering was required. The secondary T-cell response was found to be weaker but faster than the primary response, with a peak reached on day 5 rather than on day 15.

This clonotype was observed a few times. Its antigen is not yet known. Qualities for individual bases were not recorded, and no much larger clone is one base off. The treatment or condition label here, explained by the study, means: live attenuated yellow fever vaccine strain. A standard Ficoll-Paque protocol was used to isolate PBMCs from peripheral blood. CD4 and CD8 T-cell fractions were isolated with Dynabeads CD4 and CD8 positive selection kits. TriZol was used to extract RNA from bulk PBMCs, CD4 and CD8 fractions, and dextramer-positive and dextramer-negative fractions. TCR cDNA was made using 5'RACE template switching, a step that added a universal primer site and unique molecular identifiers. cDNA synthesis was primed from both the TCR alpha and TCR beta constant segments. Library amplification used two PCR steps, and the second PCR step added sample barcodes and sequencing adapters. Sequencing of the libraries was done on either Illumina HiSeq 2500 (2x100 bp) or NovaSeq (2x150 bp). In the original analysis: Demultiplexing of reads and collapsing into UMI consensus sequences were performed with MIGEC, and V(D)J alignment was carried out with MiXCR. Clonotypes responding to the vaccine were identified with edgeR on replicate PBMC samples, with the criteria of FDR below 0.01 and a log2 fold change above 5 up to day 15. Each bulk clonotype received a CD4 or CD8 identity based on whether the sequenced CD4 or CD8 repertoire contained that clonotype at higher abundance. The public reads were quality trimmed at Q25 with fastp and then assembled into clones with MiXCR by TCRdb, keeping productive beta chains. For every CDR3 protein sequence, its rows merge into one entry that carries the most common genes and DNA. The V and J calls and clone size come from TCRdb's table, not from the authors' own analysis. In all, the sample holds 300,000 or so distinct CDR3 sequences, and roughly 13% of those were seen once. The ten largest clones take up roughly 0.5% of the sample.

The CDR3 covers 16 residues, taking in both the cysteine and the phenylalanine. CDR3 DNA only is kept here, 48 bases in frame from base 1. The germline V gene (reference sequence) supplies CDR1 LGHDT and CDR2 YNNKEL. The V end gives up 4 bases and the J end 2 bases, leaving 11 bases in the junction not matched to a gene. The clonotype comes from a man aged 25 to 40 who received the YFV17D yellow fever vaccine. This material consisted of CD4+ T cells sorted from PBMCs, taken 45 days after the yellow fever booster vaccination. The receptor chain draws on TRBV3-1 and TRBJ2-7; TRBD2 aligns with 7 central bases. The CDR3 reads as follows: CASSPPGLAETYEQYF. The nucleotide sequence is TGTGCCAGCAGCCCCCCCGGTCTAGCGGAGACCTACGAGCAGTACTTC.